This T cell receptor (beta chain) was sequenced for a study of CD8 T cells in ankylosing spondylitis (dated by TCRdb to 2017 to 2019). With respect to the entire study: T cell receptor beta repertoires were profiled in healthy donors and ankylosing spondylitis patients so that disease-linked TCR variants could be found. The whole study cohort included 90 to 120 healthy donors and roughly 24 ankylosing spondylitis patients. Samples of peripheral blood were taken, and for ankylosing spondylitis patients, synovial fluid was collected as well.

The listed sequencing device is Illumina HiSeq 2500. TCR beta libraries were prepared by quantitative 5'-RACE with molecular barcodes. The original methods were these. Disease-linked TCR variants were identified with a new computational method built on a probabilistic model of VDJ rearrangement. In-frame beta chains were kept once TCRdb had trimmed the public reads at Q25 with fastp and called clones with MiXCR. A single entry per CDR3 protein holds the most common genes and DNA from its merged rows. For this entry, the V and J calls and clone size follow TCRdb and not the study's own pipeline. The sample records around 180,000 distinct CDR3 sequences, around 13% of which are singletons. The top ten clonotypes cover 9.5% to 12% of the sample. Study-level results and caveats: The disease-linked clones showed a CD8+ phenotype and occurred at relatively low frequencies in peripheral blood. Some motif variants were previously reported in synovial fluid and blood of reactive arthritis patients, suggesting common disease-initiation mechanisms. Significant enrichment of the disease-linked clones was reported in matched synovial fluid samples from ankylosing spondylitis patients. A TCR beta motif made up of eight highly homologous amino acid variants appeared to be characteristic of blood from ankylosing spondylitis patients.

For this clonotype: Its specific antigen is unknown. A much larger clone is a single base away; this may be a read error.

This TCR came from a female donor with ankylosing spondylitis or in good health (not recorded which). Sequencing input: blood, either unsorted or a sorted T cell fraction (not recorded which).

The CDR3 region: CTSSSLRSEAFF. In nucleotide form, the sequence is TGTACCAGCAGTTCTCTTAGGTCTGAAGCTTTCTTT. Here the chain combines TRBV5-5 and TRBJ1-1; the D gene is not confidently resolved. The germline V gene (reference sequence) gives CDR1 as SGHKS and CDR2 as YYEKEE. CDR3 length: 12 amino acids, cysteine to phenylalanine. The entry retains the CDR3 DNA only, 36 bases that are in frame from base 1. The full variable domain, with segments outside the CDR3 supplied by the reference TRBV5-5 and TRBJ1-1 proteins, appears as DAGVTQSPTHLIKTRGQQVTLRCSPISGHKSVSWYQQVLGQGPQFIFQYYEKEERGRGNFPDRFSARQFPNYSSELNVNALLLGDSALYLCTSSSLRSEAFFGQGTRLTVV.